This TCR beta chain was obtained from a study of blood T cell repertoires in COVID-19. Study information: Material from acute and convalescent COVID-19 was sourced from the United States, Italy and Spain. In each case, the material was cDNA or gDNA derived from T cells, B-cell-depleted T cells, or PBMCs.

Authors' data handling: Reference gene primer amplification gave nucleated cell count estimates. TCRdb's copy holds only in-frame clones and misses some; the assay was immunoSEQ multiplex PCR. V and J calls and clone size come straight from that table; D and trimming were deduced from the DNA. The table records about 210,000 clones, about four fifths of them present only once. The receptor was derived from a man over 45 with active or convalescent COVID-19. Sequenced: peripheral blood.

CDR3 sequence: CASSFQLSNRRSNEQFF. The CDR3, as DNA: TGTGCCAGCAGTTTCCAACTATCCAATCGGAGGAGCAATGAGCAGTTCTTC. The chain links TRBV27 to TRBJ2-1, with a tentative D call TRBD2 (5 bases). The CDR3 spans 17 residues. Germline V gene lookup returns CDR1 MNHEY and CDR2 SMNVEV (reference sequence). V was cut by 3 bases and J by 6 bases, with 21 bases left in between.